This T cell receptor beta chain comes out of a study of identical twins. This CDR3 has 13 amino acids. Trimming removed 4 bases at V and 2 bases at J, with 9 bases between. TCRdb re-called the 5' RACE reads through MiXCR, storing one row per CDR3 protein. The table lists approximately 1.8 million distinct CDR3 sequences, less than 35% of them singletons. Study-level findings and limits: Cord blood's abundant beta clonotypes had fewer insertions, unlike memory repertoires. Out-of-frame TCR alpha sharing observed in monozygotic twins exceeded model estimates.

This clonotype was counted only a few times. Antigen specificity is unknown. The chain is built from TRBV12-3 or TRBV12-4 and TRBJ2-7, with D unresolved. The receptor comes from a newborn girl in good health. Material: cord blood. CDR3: CASSSLIAYEQYF. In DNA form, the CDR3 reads TGTGCCAGCAGTTCACTTATAGCCTACGAGCAGTACTTC.